These T cell receptor beta chains were read from a single sample in a study of OX40 agonist ivuxolimab in advanced cancers. Some clones are missing from TCRdb's copy, which holds only in-frame ones; the method was immunoSEQ multiplex PCR. The sample shows 87,000 or so clones, about 85% of them seen only once. The material sequenced was CD4+ or CD8+ T cells sorted from blood, taken in a trial of the OX40 agonist ivuxolimab. All receptors derive from an adult with an advanced solid tumor such as melanoma, head and neck, liver or kidney cancer. Both conserved end residues are part of each CDR3. Each record gives: D gene, V gene, clone size, J gene, CDR3 DNA, CDR3 protein. The D gene is left open where the match is weak. The size entry is marked missing in some rows and otherwise reads once, few, many or a size class.

>TRBD2|TRBV27|-|TRBJ2-7
TGTGCCAGCAGTTTTTCGGCGGGAGTGAGGACCTACGAGCAGTACTTC
CASSFSAGVRTYEQYF
>-|TRBV11-2|-|TRBJ2-7
TGTGCCAGCAGCTTAATCGGCTACGAGCAGTACTTC
CASSLIGYEQYF
>TRBD1|TRBV5-5|-|TRBJ2-7
TGTGCCAGCAGCCAATGGACAGGGGACCGCTACGAGCAGTACTTC
CASSQWTGDRYEQYF
>-|TRBV12-5|-|TRBJ2-3
TGTGCTAGTGGTTCGGGTGACACGAACGGGCATACGCAGTATTTT
CASGSGDTNGHTQYF
>TRBD2|TRBV11-2|few|TRBJ2-5
TGTGCCAGCAGCTTAAATGGCGGGGGCCAAGAGACCCAGTACTTC
CASSLNGGGQETQYF
>-|TRBV5-1|-|TRBJ2-1
TGCGCCAGCAGCTTGTGGGCAGACGATGAGAATGAGCAGTTCTTC
CASSLWADDENEQFF
>-|TRBV10-3|few|TRBJ1-5
TGTGCCATCACCTCCAGTGAAGACCAGCCCCAGCATTTT
CAITSSEDQPQHF
>TRBD2|TRBV28|-|TRBJ2-3
TGTGCCAGTCTTCAGGGGCGACTAGCGGTCACAGATACGCAGTATTTT
CASLQGRLAVTDTQYF
>-|TRBV7-2|-|TRBJ1-5
TGTGCCAGCAGCAAGACCCGAATTCAGCCCCAGCATTTT
CASSKTRIQPQHF
>-|TRBV2|-|TRBJ2-7
TGTGCCAGCAGTGAAGGAATGGCCTCCTACGAGCAGTACTTC
CASSEGMASYEQYF
>TRBD1|TRBV5-5|-|TRBJ2-7
TGTGCCAGCAGCTTGGAGCTTTGGGGACAGAGCTCCTACGAGCAGTACTTC
CASSLELWGQSSYEQYF
>-|TRBV6-5|-|TRBJ1-4
TGTGCCAGCAGTTTCGGGCAGTTTAATGAAAAACTGTTTTTT
CASSFGQFNEKLFF
>TRBD2|TRBV30|few|TRBJ2-1
TGTGCCTGTAAGGAGGGGCTAGCGGCTTCCTACAATGAGCAGTTCTTC
CACKEGLAASYNEQFF
>-|TRBV7-9|-|TRBJ2-2
TGTGCCAGCAGCTTGCAAAGAAGGGTAGGCGGGGAGCTGTTTTTT
CASSLQRRVGGELFF
>TRBD1|TRBV18|-|TRBJ2-1
TGTGCCAGCTCCCAATGGGACAGTGACAATGAGCAGTTCTTC
CASSQWDSDNEQFF
>-|TRBV28|-|TRBJ1-3
TGTGCCAGCAGTCCACCTACAGGGAGCGGAAACACCATATATTTT
CASSPPTGSGNTIYF
>-|TRBV28|-|TRBJ2-7
TGTGCCAGCAGCCGGACGGGTGAGCAGTACTTC
CASSRTGEQYF
>-|TRBV7-9|-|TRBJ1-1
TGTGCCAGCAGCTTAGGGACAACTAGTGAAGCTTTCTTT
CASSLGTTSEAFF
>-|TRBV15|-|TRBJ2-5
TGTGCCACCAGCCTGGCAGGGAGTAAAGAGACCCAGTACTTC
CATSLAGSKETQYF
>TRBD2|TRBV7-2|-|TRBJ2-1
TGTGCCAGCAGCTTAGCGTCGGGGGAGGGGAACAATGAGCAGTTCTTC
CASSLASGEGNNEQFF
>TRBD1|TRBV7-9|-|TRBJ2-1
TGTGCCAGCAGCGGTACAGGGGCAAGGTACAATGAGCAGTTCTTC
CASSGTGARYNEQFF
>-|TRBV11-3|-|TRBJ2-7
TGTGCCAGCAGCTTAAAAAAAAGTAAAGACAGTCGCGAGTACTTC
CASSLKKSKDSREYF
>TRBD1|TRBV5-1|-|TRBJ1-1
TGCGCCAGCAGCTTGAGGGGGACAGGGGATGAAGCTTTCTTT
CASSLRGTGDEAFF
>-|TRBV27|once|TRBJ2-7
TGTGCCAGCAGTTCTTGGGGGTCCTACGAGCAGTACTTC
CASSSWGSYEQYF
>TRBD2|TRBV6-1|few|TRBJ2-2
TGTGCCAGCAGTGAATTTGCAGCGGGAGCCGACACCGGGGAGCTGTTTTTT
CASSEFAAGADTGELFF
>-|TRBV2|-|TRBJ2-6
TGTGCCAGCAGGGGGGCCGGGGCCAACGTCCTGACTTTC
CASRGAGANVLTF
>-|TRBV9|-|TRBJ2-2
TGTGCCAGCAGCGTAGCTCCGGGAAGCACCGGGGAGCTGTTTTTT
CASSVAPGSTGELFF
>-|TRBV28|-|TRBJ1-4
TGTGCCAGCAGTTTACCAGCAGAAAAACTGTTTTTT
CASSLPAEKLFF
>-|TRBV28|few|TRBJ1-2
TGTGCCAGCACCGAGACAGATTGGGGCTACACCTTC
CASTETDWGYTF